Presented here are 22 T cell receptor beta chains from one specimen sequenced in a study of beta chain features in type 1 diabetes. Sequenced material consisted of expressed TCRB transcripts (all of the isolated RNA was reverse transcribed). The table came from immunoSEQ multiplex PCR; TCRdb's copy has only in-frame clones and leaves some out. The repertoire holds hundreds of thousands of clones, 17% seen once, with around 0.02% in the top ten. Sequencing was carried out using naive CD4+ T cells from blood. Receptor source: a young woman in good health.

This CDR3 reads CASSRGQGSTNEKLFF. In DNA form, the CDR3 reads TGTGCCAGCAGCCGCGGACAGGGGAGCACTAATGAAAAACTGTTTTTT. The chain has TRBV25-1 and TRBJ1-4; 9 nucleotides agree with TRBD1. Germline CDR1 MGHDK, CDR2 SYGVNS. The V segment lost 6 bases and the J segment 2 bases; nucleotides outside the gene matches: 7. CDR3 length: 16 amino acids.

This clone was counted between two and nine times. V is TRBV7-9 and J is TRBJ1-5; D gene unclear. Germline CDR1 reads SEHNR; CDR2 reads FQNEAQ (reference sequence). V gave up 1 base and J gave up 0 bases, with 13 bases separating them. The CDR3 spans 17 residues. Written as DNA, the CDR3 is TGTGCCAGCAGCTTAGGAGCAGGTGATCTTAGCAATCAGCCCCAGCATTTT. This translates into CASSLGAGDLSNQPQHF. Supplemented by reference TRBV7-9 and TRBJ1-5, the full variable domain reads DTGVSQNPRHKITKRGQNVTFRCDPISEHNRLYWYRQTLGQGPEFLTYFQNEAQLEKSRLLSDRFSAERPKGSFSTLEIQRTEQGDSAMYLCASSLGAGDLSNQPQHFGDGTRLSIL.

The V and J genes are TRBV28 and TRBJ2-7, with 7 bases matching TRBD1. Germline lookup yields CDR1 MDHEN and CDR2 SYDVKM. The CDR3 runs to 13 residues. With 6 bases clipped from V and 3 bases from J, the junction kept 5 bases outside the gene matches. CDR3 in DNA: TGTGCCAGCAGAACAGGGGTGGGCTACGAGCAGTACTTC. Its protein is CASRTGVGYEQYF. Filled out from reference TRBV28 and TRBJ2-7, the complete variable domain reads DVKVTQSSRYLVKRTGEKVFLECVQDMDHENMFWYRQDPGLGLRLIYFSYDVKMKEKGDIPEGYSVSREKKERFSLILESASTNQTSMYLCASRTGVGYEQYFGPGTRLTVT.

This clone was seen only a few times. The chain joins TRBV4-1 to TRBJ2-1; the match to TRBD2 covers 7 bases. Germline CDR1 reads MGHRA; CDR2 reads YSYEKL. J gave up 4 bases and V 1 base, and 13 bases lay outside the gene matches. The CDR3 is 18 residues long. As DNA, the CDR3 is TGCGCCAGCAGCCAAGGGCCCCCCCGGCTAGCGGAATACAATGAGCAGTTCTTC. Translated: CASSQGPPRLAEYNEQFF.

The chain employs TRBV14 and TRBJ2-3, with TRBD2 as a possible D gene (6 bases). There are 13 residues in the CDR3. V was clipped by 4 bases and J by 2 bases, with 7 bases between them. Germline CDR1 is SGHDN and CDR2 is FVKESK. CDR3 region: CASSPGLTDTQYF. The CDR3 DNA is TGTGCCAGCAGCCCGGGACTCACAGATACGCAGTATTTT.

The CDR3 coding sequence is TGTGCCAGCAGCTACCTATCGGCCTCGAACACCGGGGAGCTGTTTTTT. It encodes CASSYLSASNTGELFF. J is TRBJ2-2 and V is TRBV5-6; D remains unclear. The CDR3 runs 16 residues. Trimming stripped 3 bases from V and 0 bases from J, with 12 bases between. CDR1 SGHDT and CDR2 YYEEEE come from the germline V gene.

The rearrangement joins TRBV10-3 to TRBJ2-3; D ambiguous. CDR1 ENHRY and CDR2 SYGVKD come from the germline V gene. The CDR3 is 11 residues long. V dropped 10 bases and J dropped 0 bases, with 5 bases sitting between them. CDR3 in amino acids: CASTSTDTQYF. The DNA for the CDR3 is TGTGCCAGCACTAGCACAGATACGCAGTATTTT.

The chain joins TRBV5-6 to TRBJ2-3; D ambiguous. Germline values: CDR1 SGHDT, CDR2 YYEEEE. This CDR3 contains 12 residues. V lost 5 bases to trimming and J lost 4 bases, with 8 bases between them. The CDR3 sequence is CASRGSSDTQYF. As DNA, the CDR3 is TGTGCCAGCAGAGGGTCGTCAGATACGCAGTATTTT.

Only a few counts were recorded for this clone. V usage is TRBV28 and J usage is TRBJ1-3; D gene ambiguous. Trimming left V 7 bases short and J 0 bases short, with 13 bases between. From germline, CDR1 is MDHEN and CDR2 SYDVKM. CDR3 length: 15 amino acids. The CDR3 protein is CASTTAGNSGNTIYF. The CDR3 nucleotides are TGTGCCAGCACCACCGCCGGAAACTCTGGAAACACCATATATTTT.

This clone was counted a few times. The V and J genes are TRBV18 and TRBJ2-5; D call uncertain. Germline V gives CDR1 KGHSH, CDR2 LQKENI. This CDR3 region has 15 residues. The V end was cut by 1 base, the J end by 1 base, with 10 bases between. Here the CDR3 DNA reads TGTGCCAGCTCACCACGGATTTTGGTCCAAGAGACCCAGTACTTC. Translation gives CASSPRILVQETQYF.

The chain uses TRBV13 and TRBJ1-5; D uncertain. V was trimmed by 0 bases and J by 0 bases, leaving 12 bases between them. The germline V gene encodes CDR1 PRHDT and CDR2 FYEKMQ (reference sequence). The CDR3 covers 17 residues. The CDR3 spells CASSLGPPRGSNQPQHF. In DNA form, the CDR3 reads TGTGCCAGCAGCTTAGGTCCGCCCCGGGGTAGCAATCAGCCCCAGCATTTT.

This clone occurred a few times. The J gene is TRBJ1-5, the V gene TRBV5-6; D is undetermined. The length of the CDR3 is 15 residues. The V end lost 1 base, the J end lost 1 base, and 9 bases lay between the germline ends. CDR1 is SGHDT and CDR2 is YYEEEE in the germline V gene. The CDR3 sequence is CASSLRLASNQPQHF. Here the CDR3 DNA reads TGTGCCAGCAGCTTGCGTCTTGCCAGCAATCAGCCCCAGCATTTT.

The V and J genes are TRBV6-5 and TRBJ2-7, with 8 bases matching TRBD2. V lost 2 bases and J lost 6; bases outside the gene matches: 9. Germline V gives CDR1 MNHEY, CDR2 SVGAGI. The CDR3 is made up of 15 amino acids. The CDR3 is CASSYQPGTRTEQYF. CDR3 coding DNA: TGTGCCAGCAGTTACCAACCCGGGACTAGGACCGAGCAGTACTTC.

The sample holds a few counts of this clone. The CDR3 DNA is TGCGCCAGCAGCCAACTCGCCATTTCTGGGGCCAACGTCCTGACTTTC. Its protein is CASSQLAISGANVLTF. V usage is TRBV4-3 and J usage is TRBJ2-6; D gene uncertain. Germline V gene sequence: CDR1 LGHNA, CDR2 YSLEER. V gave up 2 bases and J gave up 1 base, with 9 bases separating them. The CDR3 spans 16 residues.

This clone occurred a few times. The V and J genes are TRBV4-1 and TRBJ2-2; the D gene is possibly TRBD2 (6 bases). V was shortened by 0 bases and J by 6 bases, with 14 bases between the two germline ends. The CDR3 extends over 16 amino acids. Germline CDR1 and CDR2: MGHRA and YSYEKL. This chain's CDR3 is CASSQDWGVRSGELFF. CDR3 nucleotide sequence: TGCGCCAGCAGCCAAGATTGGGGGGTGAGATCCGGGGAGCTGTTTTTT.

This clone was detected a few times. V usage is TRBV7-2 and J usage is TRBJ1-4, with D unresolved. V was cut by 5 bases and J by 7 bases, with 17 bases left in between. Germline assignment: CDR1 SGHTA and CDR2 FQGNSA. This CDR3 region has 15 residues. This CDR3 is CASSTRERSGEKLFF. The CDR3 bases are TGTGCCAGCAGCACAAGAGAACGTTCGGGTGAAAAACTGTTTTTT.

This clone has only a few counts. The DNA for the CDR3 is TGTGCCAGCAGCTTTTGGTCGGCATCGAACACCGGGGAGCTGTTTTTT. Its protein product is CASSFWSASNTGELFF. The chain recombines TRBV7-9 with TRBJ2-2; D not resolved. The CDR3 totals 16 residues. Per germline, CDR1 SEHNR and CDR2 FQNEAQ (reference sequence). Trimming removed 3 bases from V and 0 bases from J, with 11 bases in between.

This clone has more than one count but fewer than ten. The CDR3 bases are TGTGCCAGTAGTTGGAGCAGGGGCTATAGCAATCAGCCCCAGCATTTT. Protein product: CASSWSRGYSNQPQHF. This chain joins TRBV19 and TRBJ1-5; a weak D match, TRBD1 (6 bases). Trimming took 5 bases from V and 0 from J, leaving 14 bases between them. Germline CDR1 LNHDA, CDR2 SQIVND (reference sequence). This CDR3 is 16 amino acids long.

This clone appeared a few times. This chain joins TRBV6-1 and TRBJ2-3; maybe TRBD1 (6 bases). CDR3 length equals 14 residues. CDR1 MNHNS and CDR2 SASEGT come from the germline V gene. Trimming took off 5 bases at V and 8 bases at J, with 17 bases between the two ends. The CDR3 sequence is CASSPNRAPSTQYF. For the CDR3, the DNA is TGTGCCAGCAGTCCCAACAGGGCCCCGAGTACGCAGTATTTT.

The V and J genes are TRBV5-4 and TRBJ2-5; D possibly matches TRBD1 or TRBD2 (5 bases each). Germline assignment: CDR1 SGHNT and CDR2 YYREEE (reference sequence). V was cut by 4 bases and J by 3 bases, with 10 bases left in between. CDR3 length: 13 amino acids. The CDR3 bases are TGTGCCAGCAGCCCGGGGACCGAAGAGACCCAGTACTTC. It is translated as CASSPGTEETQYF.

V and J are TRBV6-6 and TRBJ1-5; weak D call: TRBD1 (5 bases). Germline V gives CDR1 MNHNY, CDR2 SVGAGI (reference sequence). The CDR3 spans 13 residues. The germline V and J ends were trimmed by 6 bases and 5 bases, with 11 bases remaining between them. The CDR3 reads CASRGRDDQPQHF. The CDR3 region has the DNA TGTGCCAGCAGGGGCAGGGACGATCAGCCCCAGCATTTT.

The table lists this clone with a few counts. Other nucleotide sequences in the sample specify the same CDR3. This rearrangement joins TRBV18 to TRBJ2-5; no reliable D call. Germline loops: CDR1 KGHSH, CDR2 LQKENI. The V and J ends lost 6 bases and 3 bases respectively, with 5 bases between them. CDR3 length: 11 residues. The CDR3 bases are TGTGCCAGCTCGGAAGAAGAGACCCAGTACTTC. This encodes CASSEEETQYF.